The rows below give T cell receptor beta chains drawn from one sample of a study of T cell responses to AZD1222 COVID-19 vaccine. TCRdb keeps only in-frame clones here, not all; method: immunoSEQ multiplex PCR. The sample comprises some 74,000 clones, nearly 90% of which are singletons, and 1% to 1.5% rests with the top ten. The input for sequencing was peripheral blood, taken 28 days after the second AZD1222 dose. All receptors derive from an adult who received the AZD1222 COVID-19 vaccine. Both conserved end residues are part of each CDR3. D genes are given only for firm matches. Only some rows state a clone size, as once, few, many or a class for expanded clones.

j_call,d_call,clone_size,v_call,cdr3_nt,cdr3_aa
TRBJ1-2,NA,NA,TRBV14,TGTGCCAGCAGCCAAGCGAGGAACTATGGCTACACCTTC,CASSQARNYGYTF
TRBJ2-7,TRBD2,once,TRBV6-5,TGTGCCAGCAGCCTCGTTAGCGGGAGGGCTGAGCAGTACTTC,CASSLVSGRAEQYF
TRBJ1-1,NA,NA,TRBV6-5,TGTGCCAGCAGACAGGCTCACACTGAAGCTTTCTTT,CASRQAHTEAFF
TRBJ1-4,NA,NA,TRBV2,TGTGCCAGCCGGGACGTAACTAATGAAAAACTGTTTTTT,CASRDVTNEKLFF
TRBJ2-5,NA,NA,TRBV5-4,TGTGCCAGCAGTCCACAGGCAACCCAAGAGACCCAGTACTTC,CASSPQATQETQYF
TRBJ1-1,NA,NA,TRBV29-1,TGCAGCGCCAGGACGGTGAACACTGAAGCTTTCTTT,CSARTVNTEAFF
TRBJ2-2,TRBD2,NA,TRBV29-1,TGCAGCGTTGGCGGGAGGGCCAACACCGGGGAGCTGTTTTTT,CSVGGRANTGELFF
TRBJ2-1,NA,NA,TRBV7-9,TGTGCCAGCACCCGTAGTGGGACTGGGGACAATGAGCAGTTCTTC,CASTRSGTGDNEQFF
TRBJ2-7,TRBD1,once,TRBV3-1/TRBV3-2,TGTGCCAGCAGCGCCGGGACAGACTACGAGCAGTACTTC,CASSAGTDYEQYF
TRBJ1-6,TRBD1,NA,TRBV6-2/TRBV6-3,TGTGCCAGCAGTGTCCTCGCCACAGGGGTCGGAAATTCACCCCTCCACTTT,CASSVLATGVGNSPLHF
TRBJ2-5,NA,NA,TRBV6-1,TGTGCCAGCAGTGAATGGCCCACGGCTAGCGGGGACAGGGAGACCCAGTACTTC,CASSEWPTASGDRETQYF
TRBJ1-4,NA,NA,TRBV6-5,TGTGCCAGCAGCCCGGGGGGGGGCTCGGTACGAAAACTGTTTTTT,CASSPGGGSVRKLFF
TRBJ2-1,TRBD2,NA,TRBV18,TGTGCCAGCTCACCTATTTGGGCGGGAGGGCCGGATTATGAGCAGTTCTTC,CASSPIWAGGPDYEQFF
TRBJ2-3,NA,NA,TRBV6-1,TGTGCCAGCAGTGACGTCGTGGGAGGGGGGAGAGATACGCAGTATTTT,CASSDVVGGGRDTQYF
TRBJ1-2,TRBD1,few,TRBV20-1,TGCAGTGCTAGAAATGACAGGGCTGTCACCTTC,CSARNDRAVTF
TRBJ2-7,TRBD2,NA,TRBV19,TGTGCCAGTAGTACAGGACTAGCGGCCACCTACGAGCAGTACTTC,CASSTGLAATYEQYF
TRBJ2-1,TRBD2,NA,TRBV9,TGTGCCAGCAGCGTAGCTCTAGCGGGAGGGGGGGACAATGAGCAGTTCTTC,CASSVALAGGGDNEQFF
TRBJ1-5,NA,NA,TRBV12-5,TGTGCTAGTGGATCCCCCAGGGTTGGCAATCAGCCCCAGCATTTT,CASGSPRVGNQPQHF